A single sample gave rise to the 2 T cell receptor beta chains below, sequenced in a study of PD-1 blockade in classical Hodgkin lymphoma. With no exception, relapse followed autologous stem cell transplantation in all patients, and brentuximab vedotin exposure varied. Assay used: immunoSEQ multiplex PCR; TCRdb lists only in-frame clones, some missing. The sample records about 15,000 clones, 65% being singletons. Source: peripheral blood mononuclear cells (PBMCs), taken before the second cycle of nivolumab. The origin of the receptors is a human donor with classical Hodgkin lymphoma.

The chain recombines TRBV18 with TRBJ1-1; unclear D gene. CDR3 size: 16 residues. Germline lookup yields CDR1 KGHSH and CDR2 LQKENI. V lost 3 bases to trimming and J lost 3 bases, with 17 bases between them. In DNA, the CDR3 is TGTGCCAGCTCACCCCGGGCTCTAGGGCTGGACACTGAAGCTTTCTTT. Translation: CASSPRALGLDTEAFF.

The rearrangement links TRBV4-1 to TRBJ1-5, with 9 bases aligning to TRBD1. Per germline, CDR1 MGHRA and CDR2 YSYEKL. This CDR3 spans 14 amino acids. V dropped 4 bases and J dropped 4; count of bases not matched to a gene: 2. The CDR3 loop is CASSLGTGNQPQHF. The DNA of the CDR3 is TGCGCCAGCAGCCTCGGGACAGGGAATCAGCCCCAGCATTTT.